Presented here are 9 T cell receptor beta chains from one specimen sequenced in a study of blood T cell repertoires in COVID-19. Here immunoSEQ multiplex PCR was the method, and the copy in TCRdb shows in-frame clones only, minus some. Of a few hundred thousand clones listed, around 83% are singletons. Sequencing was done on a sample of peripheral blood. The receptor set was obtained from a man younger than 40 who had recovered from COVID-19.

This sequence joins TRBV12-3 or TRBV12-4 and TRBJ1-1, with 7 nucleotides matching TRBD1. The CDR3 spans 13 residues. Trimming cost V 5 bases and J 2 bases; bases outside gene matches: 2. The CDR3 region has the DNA TGTGCCAGCAGTAGGGACAGAAACACTGAAGCTTTCTTT. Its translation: CASSRDRNTEAFF.

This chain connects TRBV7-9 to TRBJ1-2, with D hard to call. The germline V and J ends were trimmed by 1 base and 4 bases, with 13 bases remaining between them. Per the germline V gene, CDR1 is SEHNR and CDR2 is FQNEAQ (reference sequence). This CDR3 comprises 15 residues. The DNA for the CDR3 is TGTGCCAGCAGCTTAGTGTCGGGAAACCGCTATGGCTACACCTTC. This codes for CASSLVSGNRYGYTF.

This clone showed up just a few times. The DNA for the CDR3 is TGTGCCAGCAGCCTAGAAAGAGGTTCACCCCTCCACTTT. It specifies CASSLERGSPLHF. This chain joins TRBV7-9 and TRBJ1-6; no reliable D call. V was clipped by 5 bases and J by 9 bases, with 11 bases between them. The germline gives CDR1 SEHNR, CDR2 FQNEAQ (reference sequence). This CDR3 region has 13 residues.

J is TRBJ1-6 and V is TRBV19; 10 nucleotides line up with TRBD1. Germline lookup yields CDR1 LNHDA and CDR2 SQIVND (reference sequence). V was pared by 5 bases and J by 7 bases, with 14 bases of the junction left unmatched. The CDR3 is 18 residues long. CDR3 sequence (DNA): TGTGCCAGTAGTTTGGGGACAGGGGTAAACGTGGGAAATTCACCCCTCCACTTT. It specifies CASSLGTGVNVGNSPLHF. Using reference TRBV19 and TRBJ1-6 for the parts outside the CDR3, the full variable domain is DGGITQSPKYLFRKEGQNVTLSCEQNLNHDAMYWYRQDPGQGLRLIYYSQIVNDFQKGDIAEGYSVSREKKESFPLTVTSAQKNPTAFYLCASSLGTGVNVGNSPLHFGNGTRLTVT.

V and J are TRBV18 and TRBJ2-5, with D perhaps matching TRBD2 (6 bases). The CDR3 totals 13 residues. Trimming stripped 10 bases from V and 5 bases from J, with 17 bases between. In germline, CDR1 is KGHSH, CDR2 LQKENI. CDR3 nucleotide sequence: TGTGCCACCACTACAACCCGGGAGGAGACCCAGTACTTC. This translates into CATTTTREETQYF. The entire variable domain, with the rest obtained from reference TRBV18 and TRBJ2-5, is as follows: NAGVMQNPRHLVRRRGQEARLRCSPMKGHSHVYWYRQLPEEGLKFMVYLQKENIIDESGMPKERFSAEFPKEGPSILRIQQVVRGDSAAYFCATTTTREETQYFGPGTRLLVL.

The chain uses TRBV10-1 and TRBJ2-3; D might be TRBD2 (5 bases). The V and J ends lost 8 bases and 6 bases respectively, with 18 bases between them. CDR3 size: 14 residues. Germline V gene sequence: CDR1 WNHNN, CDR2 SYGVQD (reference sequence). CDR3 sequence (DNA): TGCGCCAGCGGCGACGGGGTCGACGTGGATACGCAGTATTTT. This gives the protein CASGDGVDVDTQYF.

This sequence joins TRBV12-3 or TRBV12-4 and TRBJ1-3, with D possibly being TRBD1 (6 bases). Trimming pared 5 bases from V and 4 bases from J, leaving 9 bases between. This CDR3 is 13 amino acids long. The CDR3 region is CASSRGQGNTIYF. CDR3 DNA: TGTGCCAGCAGTCGCGGACAGGGAAACACCATATATTTT.

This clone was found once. The CDR3 sequence is CASSFSDIHTDTGELFF. CDR3 bases: TGTGCCAGCAGCTTTTCAGATATTCACACAGACACCGGGGAGCTGTTTTTT. The V call is TRBV7-9, the J call TRBJ2-2; D not certain. The length of the CDR3 is 17 residues. V was cut by 3 bases and J by 3 bases, with 17 bases left in between. Germline-derived CDR1 and CDR2 are SEHNR and FQNEAQ (reference sequence). Looking up the rest from reference TRBV7-9 and TRBJ2-2 gives the full variable domain: DTGVSQNPRHKITKRGQNVTFRCDPISEHNRLYWYRQTLGQGPEFLTYFQNEAQLEKSRLLSDRFSAERPKGSFSTLEIQRTEQGDSAMYLCASSFSDIHTDTGELFFGEGSRLTVL.

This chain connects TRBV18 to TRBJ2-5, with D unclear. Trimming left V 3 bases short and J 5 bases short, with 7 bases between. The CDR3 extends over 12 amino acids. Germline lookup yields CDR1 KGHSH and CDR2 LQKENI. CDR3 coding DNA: TGTGCCAGCTCACCTGCACTCGAGACCCAGTACTTC. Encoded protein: CASSPALETQYF. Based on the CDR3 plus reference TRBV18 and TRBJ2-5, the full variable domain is NAGVMQNPRHLVRRRGQEARLRCSPMKGHSHVYWYRQLPEEGLKFMVYLQKENIIDESGMPKERFSAEFPKEGPSILRIQQVVRGDSAAYFCASSPALETQYFGPGTRLLVL.